This entry lists 21 T cell receptor beta chains sequenced from one sample in a study of T cell responses to AZD1222 COVID-19 vaccine. Data came from immunoSEQ multiplex PCR; TCRdb stores just in-frame clones and leaves some out. The sample has 100,000 to 150,000 clones, around 89% seen once; the top ten hold about 1.6%. The sequencing used peripheral blood, collected on day 0 of AZD1222 vaccination. These receptors were collected from an adult in good health.

In this sample, this clone turned up once. The chain is built from TRBV13 and TRBJ1-1, with D possibly TRBD1 on 5 matching bases. There are 14 residues in the CDR3. The germline CDR1 and CDR2 sequences are PRHDT and FYEKMQ (reference sequence). V lost 4 bases, J lost 6 bases, and 15 bases lay in between. The CDR3 DNA reads as TGTGCCAGCAGCTCTAAGGCGGGGGAGGCTGAAGCTTTCTTT. It codes for CASSSKAGEAEAFF.

The chain carries TRBV18 and TRBJ1-4; 7 nucleotides align to TRBD1. Germline V gives CDR1 KGHSH, CDR2 LQKENI. The CDR3 spans 15 residues. Trimming removed 2 bases from V and 3 bases from J; junction bases left unmatched: 3. In nucleotides, the CDR3 is TGTGCCAGCTCACCAACGACAGGGCCTAATGAAAAACTGTTTTTT. Translating gives CASSPTTGPNEKLFF.

This clone showed up just a few times. The chain is built from TRBV5-1 and TRBJ2-7, with D possibly TRBD1 on 5 matching bases. CDR1 and CDR2 from the germline V gene are SGHRS and YFSETQ. The CDR3 length is 18 residues. Trimming removed 4 bases from V and 6 bases from J, with 29 bases in between. Here the CDR3 reads CASSDPGVARAGWGEQYF. The DNA for the CDR3 is TGCGCCAGCAGCGACCCTGGTGTAGCTCGAGCAGGGTGGGGCGAGCAGTACTTC.

V gene TRBV19 combines with J gene TRBJ1-2, with D possibly being TRBD1 (6 bases). Per the germline V gene, CDR1 is LNHDA and CDR2 is SQIVND (reference sequence). The CDR3 extends over 16 amino acids. V lost 4 bases and J lost 1, with 16 bases in between. As DNA, the CDR3 is TGTGCCAGTAGTACCCCCCGGACAGTCCATAACTATGGCTACACCTTC. It is translated as CASSTPRTVHNYGYTF.

This chain links TRBV4-3 with TRBJ2-3; 7 bases fit TRBD1. The junction had 6 bases not matched to a gene; V was cut back by 0 bases and J by 0 bases. CDR3 length: 17 residues. CDR1 LGHNA and CDR2 YSLEER come from the germline V gene. In DNA form, the CDR3 reads TGCGCCAGCAGCCAAGATGTCGACAGGGCTAGCACAGATACGCAGTATTTT. Residues: CASSQDVDRASTDTQYF.

The chain couples TRBV6-5 to TRBJ1-4, with no clear D. V was pared by 6 bases and J by 4 bases, with 6 bases between. There are 12 residues in the CDR3. CDR1 and CDR2 from the germline V gene are MNHEY and SVGAGI. CDR3 region: CASRRVNEKLFF. In DNA form, the CDR3 reads TGTGCCAGCAGACGGGTTAATGAAAAACTGTTTTTT.

This chain connects TRBV7-9 to TRBJ2-7, with 9 bases that match TRBD1. Germline values: CDR1 SEHNR, CDR2 FQNEAQ (reference sequence). V lost 4 bases, J lost 1 base, and 5 bases stayed unmatched. There are 15 residues in the CDR3. The CDR3 nucleotides read TGTGCCAGCAGCTCGCCCGGGACAGGGTCCTACGAGCAGTACTTC. Its translation: CASSSPGTGSYEQYF.

The chain has TRBV19 and TRBJ1-3, with D hard to call. Between the trimmed V and J ends, which lost 5 bases and 0 bases, there was a span of 14 bases. The CDR3 has 16 residues. Germline V gene data show CDR1 as LNHDA and CDR2 as SQIVND (reference sequence). For the CDR3, the DNA is TGTGCCAGTAGTTCGGATCAGTCAAACTCTGGAAACACCATATATTTT. The encoded protein is CASSSDQSNSGNTIYF.

This rearrangement joins TRBV4-1 to TRBJ1-1; D perhaps matches TRBD1 (5 bases). The V gene's germline CDR1 is MGHRA and CDR2 YSYEKL. CDR3 length: 16 residues. Trimming stripped 6 bases from V and 4 bases from J, with 21 bases between. The CDR3 spells CASRSSGQTRGTEAFF. The CDR3 bases are TGCGCCAGCAGATCCTCCGGACAAACGCGTGGCACTGAAGCTTTCTTT.

This chain links TRBV5-1 with TRBJ2-7, with 7 bases identical to TRBD1. CDR3 length equals 14 residues. Losses at the gene ends were 4 bases for V and 5 bases for J; bases not matched to a gene: 9. Germline lookup yields CDR1 SGHRS and CDR2 YFSETQ. The DNA for the CDR3 is TGCGCCAGCAGCCCTAAAATGACAGGGAACGAGCAGTACTTC. Encoded protein: CASSPKMTGNEQYF. Full variable domain (outside the CDR3, taken from reference TRBV5-1 and TRBJ2-7): KAGVTQTPRYLIKTRGQQVTLSCSPISGHRSVSWYQQTPGQGLQFLFEYFSETQRNKGNFPGRFSGRQFSNSRSEMNVSTLELGDSALYLCASSPKMTGNEQYFGPGTRLTVT.

V and J are TRBV6-5 and TRBJ2-3; TRBD2 matches at 7 bases. Losses at the gene ends were 10 bases for V and 6 bases for J; bases not matched to a gene: 10. Germline-derived CDR1 and CDR2 are MNHEY and SVGAGI. The length of the CDR3 is 13 residues. The CDR3 protein is CAIGRGSSDTQYF. CDR3 DNA: TGTGCCATAGGGCGGGGGTCGAGTGATACGCAGTATTTT.

The chain couples TRBV11-2 to TRBJ1-1; D is possibly TRBD1 (5 bases). The CDR3 spans 17 residues. Per the germline V gene, CDR1 is SGHAT and CDR2 is FQNNGV. V was trimmed by 4 bases and J by 1 base, leaving 19 bases between them. The CDR3 DNA reads TGTGCCAGCAGCTCCCGCCCGTGGCGGAGGGGGAACACTGAAGCTTTCTTT. This translates into CASSSRPWRRGNTEAFF.

The V call is TRBV4-1, the J call TRBJ1-1; no reliable D call. CDR1 is MGHRA, CDR2 YSYEKL, per germline. V was cut by 0 bases and J by 7 bases, with 18 bases left in between. This CDR3 comprises 16 residues. The CDR3 sequence: CASSQDSTRNRGEAFF. The CDR3 bases are TGCGCCAGCAGCCAAGATTCAACCCGGAATCGGGGTGAAGCTTTCTTT.

The V and J genes are TRBV6-4 and TRBJ2-3, with D uncertain. Trimming pared 3 bases from V and 0 bases from J, leaving 10 bases between. The germline gives CDR1 MRHNA, CDR2 SNTAGT. The CDR3 sequence is 15 residues long. This CDR3 reads CASSEGVASTDTQYF. DNA of the CDR3: TGTGCCAGCAGTGAAGGTGTCGCGAGCACAGATACGCAGTATTTT.

The V call is TRBV25-1, the J call TRBJ2-5, with D perhaps matching TRBD1 (6 bases). The CDR3 sequence is 15 residues long. Trimming cost V 5 bases and J 1 base, with 14 bases left between them. CDR1 is MGHDK, CDR2 SYGVNS, per germline. Here the CDR3 reads CASSLQGGTQETQYF. For the CDR3, the DNA is TGTGCCAGCAGTCTACAAGGGGGTACCCAAGAGACCCAGTACTTC.

The gene calls are TRBV24-1 and TRBJ1-5; maybe TRBD1 (5 bases). V was cut by 3 bases and J by 0 bases, with 11 bases left in between. Germline V gene data show CDR1 as KGHDR and CDR2 as SFDVKD. The CDR3 sequence is 16 residues long. CDR3 sequence: CATSDTGGFSNQPQHF. In DNA, the CDR3 is TGTGCCACCAGTGATACTGGGGGATTTAGCAATCAGCCCCAGCATTTT.

The CDR3 here is CASSPPSLTEETQYF. The CDR3 DNA reads TGTGCCAGCTCACCACCGTCTTTGACAGAAGAGACCCAGTACTTC. The chain couples TRBV18 to TRBJ2-5; tentative D call: TRBD1 (5 bases). This CDR3 comprises 15 residues. Germline values: CDR1 KGHSH, CDR2 LQKENI. Trimming cost V 0 bases and J 3 bases, with 11 bases left between them.

The chain employs TRBV10-3 and TRBJ2-7, with TRBD1 as a possible D gene (5 bases). The V end was cut by 4 bases, the J end by 0 bases, with 16 bases between. This CDR3 spans 16 amino acids. Germline lookup yields CDR1 ENHRY and CDR2 SYGVKD. CDR3 bases: TGTGCCATCAGTGCCCCACCGGACACCATCTCCTACGAGCAGTACTTC. This encodes CAISAPPDTISYEQYF.

The chain links TRBV11-3 to TRBJ2-3; 12 bases align to TRBD2. V lost 5 bases, J lost 0 bases, and 3 bases stayed unmatched. From germline, CDR1 is SGHNT and CDR2 YENEEA. The CDR3 extends over 16 amino acids. The CDR3 bases are TGTGCCAGCAGCCGTGGACTAGCGGGGAGCACAGATACGCAGTATTTT. This translates into CASSRGLAGSTDTQYF.

CDR3 amino acids: CSVEGTGTSKAFF. CDR3 DNA: TGCAGCGTTGAAGGCACCGGGACGAGTAAAGCTTTCTTT. V and J are TRBV29-1 and TRBJ1-1, with D perhaps matching TRBD1 (5 bases). The germline CDR1 and CDR2 sequences are SQVTM and ANQGSEA. There are 13 residues in the CDR3. With 1 base removed from V and 9 bases from J, the gap between germline ends came to 15 bases.

The chain has TRBV7-8 and TRBJ1-4, with unresolved D. This CDR3 has 14 residues. Germline loops: CDR1 SGHVS, CDR2 FQNEAQ. V lost 1 base and J lost 8, with 11 bases in between. CDR3 amino acids: CASSLGGVGEKLFF. The CDR3, as DNA: TGTGCCAGCAGCTTAGGAGGCGTCGGCGAAAAACTGTTTTTT. Drawing the rest from reference TRBV7-8 and TRBJ1-4, the complete variable domain is GAGVSQSPRYKVAKRGQDVALRCDPISGHVSLFWYQQALGQGPEFLTYFQNEAQLDKSGLPSDRFFAERPEGSVSTLKIQRTQQEDSAVYLCASSLGGVGEKLFFGSGTQLSVL.